The present T cell receptor beta chain was sequenced within a study of blood T cell repertoires in COVID-19. About the study: Sample material is recorded as cDNA or gDNA derived from T cells, B-cell-depleted T cells, or PBMCs.

J lost 1 base, V lost 4 bases, and 4 bases had no gene match. The CDR3 consists of 16 residues. Germline CDR1 reads WSHSY; CDR2 reads SAAADI. As processed by the authors: For nucleated cells, counts were estimated from reference gene primer amplification. Assay: immunoSEQ multiplex PCR; the TCRdb copy retains only in-frame clones and omits some. The V and J calls and clone size are taken from that table; D and trimming were inferred from the DNA. The repertoire holds approximately 72,000 clones, with approximately 89% as singletons. This clonotype was obtained from a man aged 60 to 75 with acute or convalescent COVID-19. Sequenced material: peripheral blood. The rearrangement links TRBV10-2 to TRBJ2-3; 11 nucleotides line up with TRBD2. DNA for the CDR3: TGCGCCAGCAGTGGGCTAGCGGGGGGCGGCACAGATACGCAGTATTTT. Its translation is CASSGLAGGGTDTQYF.